This is a list of T cell receptor beta chains from one sample in a study of blood T cell repertoires in COVID-19. Generated by immunoSEQ multiplex PCR, the TCRdb table keeps only in-frame clones and is missing some. The sample lists some 500,000 clones, 85% to 90% seen once, with less than 9% in the top ten. Sequencing was carried out using peripheral blood. These receptors originate from a woman in her 50s with COVID-19, enrolled during active disease. Each CDR3 is given with its conserved first and last residue. A D gene is named only where the DNA matches it firmly. Clone size is not always given. Where it is, it says once, few, many or a class for expanded clones.

V	J	D	size	CDR3	DNA
TRBV4-1	TRBJ2-7	TRBD1	.	CASSQPTGTGGGEQYF	TGCGCCAGCAGCCAACCTACCGGGACAGGGGGCGGGGAGCAGTACTTC
TRBV28	TRBJ2-5	.	.	CASSSGRADQETQYF	TGTGCCAGCAGTTCCGGGCGGGCGGACCAAGAGACCCAGTACTTC
TRBV2	TRBJ1-4	.	.	CASIYGEGEKLFF	TGTGCCAGCATCTATGGGGAGGGGGAAAAACTGTTTTTT
TRBV11-3	TRBJ1-1	.	.	CASSIDSHTEAFF	TGTGCCAGCAGCATTGACAGCCACACTGAAGCTTTCTTT
TRBV14	TRBJ2-1	.	.	CASSPRQGPRRDEQFF	TGTGCCAGCAGCCCACGGCAAGGCCCTCGTCGGGATGAGCAGTTCTTC
TRBV9	TRBJ2-1	.	once	CASSDWGDEQFF	TGTGCCAGCAGCGATTGGGGAGATGAGCAGTTCTTC
TRBV13	TRBJ1-2	.	.	CASSFSSSATRGYGYTF	TGTGCCAGCAGCTTTTCATCGTCGGCCACCCGGGGCTATGGCTACACCTTC
TRBV7-9	TRBJ2-2	TRBD2	.	CASSPMSGEGELFF	TGTGCCAGCAGCCCGATGAGCGGGGAAGGGGAGCTGTTTTTT
TRBV3-1/TRBV3-2	TRBJ2-7	.	.	CASSPGFSTSYEQYF	TGTGCCAGCAGCCCCGGTTTTTCTACGTCCTACGAGCAGTACTTC
TRBV2	TRBJ1-1	.	.	CASRGGLNAEAFF	TGTGCCAGCAGGGGCGGACTTAACGCTGAAGCTTTCTTT
TRBV6-5	TRBJ1-5	.	few	CASSYSPQGDQPQHF	TGTGCCAGCAGTTACAGTCCACAGGGCGATCAGCCCCAGCATTTT
TRBV12-3/TRBV12-4	TRBJ1-2	.	.	CASRGDGLGGYTF	TGTGCCAGCAGGGGAGATGGGCTGGGAGGCTACACCTTC
TRBV28	TRBJ2-2	TRBD1	.	CASTLRDSSTGELFF	TGTGCCAGCACCTTACGGGACAGCAGCACCGGGGAGCTGTTTTTT
TRBV30	TRBJ2-3	.	.	CAGKNLGTPKGHTQYF	TGTGCCGGGAAAAATCTCGGGACTCCTAAAGGGCATACGCAGTATTTT
TRBV24-1	TRBJ2-3	.	.	CATSDSLQGTQYF	TGTGCCACCAGTGATTCCCTGCAGGGTACGCAGTATTTT
TRBV15	TRBJ1-1	.	.	CATNPGPGTEAFF	TGTGCCACCAACCCAGGGCCTGGCACTGAAGCTTTCTTT
TRBV3-1/TRBV3-2	TRBJ1-1	TRBD1	once	CASSRNRGGTEAFF	TGTGCCAGCAGCCGGAACAGGGGAGGCACTGAAGCTTTCTTT
TRBV5-1	TRBJ2-2	.	.	CASSPQGRDTGELFF	TGCGCCAGCAGCCCCCAGGGGAGAGACACCGGGGAGCTGTTTTTT
TRBV7-9	TRBJ1-2	.	.	CASSSLYGYTF	TGTGCCAGCAGCTCCCTATATGGCTACACCTTC
TRBV6-1	TRBJ1-5	.	.	CASSEARGYLDQPQHF	TGTGCCAGCAGTGAAGCGCGGGGATACTTGGACCAGCCCCAGCATTTT
TRBV30	TRBJ1-4	.	.	CAWRGSSNEKLFF	TGTGCCTGGAGGGGCTCGTCTAATGAAAAACTGTTTTTT
TRBV3-1/TRBV3-2	TRBJ2-7	.	once	CASSQASGPYEQYF	TGTGCCAGCAGCCAAGCCAGCGGTCCCTACGAGCAGTACTTC
TRBV7-6	TRBJ1-1	.	.	CASSLSRDTEAFF	TGTGCCAGCAGCTTATCCCGGGACACTGAAGCTTTCTTT
TRBV19	TRBJ2-7	TRBD2	.	CASSIGPSGPSSYEQYF	TGTGCCAGTAGTATAGGCCCTAGCGGGCCTAGCTCCTACGAGCAGTACTTC
TRBV5-5	TRBJ1-2	.	once	CASSIDILYGYTF	TGTGCCAGCAGCATTGACATACTCTATGGCTACACCTTC
TRBV11-3	TRBJ2-1	TRBD1	.	CASSLRQGIYNEQFF	TGTGCCAGCAGCTTACGACAGGGAATATACAATGAGCAGTTCTTC
TRBV7-3	TRBJ1-3	.	few	CASSSGVGNTIYF	TGTGCCAGCAGCTCCGGGGTCGGAAACACCATATATTTT
TRBV30	TRBJ1-5	.	few	CAWSVGGDQPQHF	TGTGCCTGGAGTGTTGGAGGGGATCAGCCCCAGCATTTT
TRBV27	TRBJ1-2	.	.	CASSLGQDYGYTF	TGTGCCAGCAGTTTAGGGCAAGACTATGGCTACACCTTC
TRBV4-1	TRBJ2-3	TRBD1	once	CASSHAPIGGNTDTQYF	TGCGCCAGCAGCCACGCCCCGATAGGGGGCAACACAGATACGCAGTATTTT
TRBV2	TRBJ2-3	TRBD2	.	CASRVLAGGPDTQYF	TGTGCCAGCAGAGTACTAGCGGGGGGCCCGGATACGCAGTATTTT
TRBV18	TRBJ1-1	TRBD1	.	CASSPDRVYTEAFF	TGTGCCAGCTCACCGGACAGGGTGTACACTGAAGCTTTCTTT
TRBV6-1	TRBJ1-5	.	.	CASSEMAGPNQPQHF	TGTGCCAGCAGTGAAATGGCAGGGCCTAATCAGCCCCAGCATTTT
TRBV30	TRBJ1-2	.	.	CAWSVGANYGYTF	TGTGCCTGGAGTGTCGGTGCGAACTATGGCTACACCTTC
TRBV4-1	TRBJ2-5	.	once	CASSQEEGIFQETQYF	TGCGCCAGCAGCCAAGAGGAGGGGATATTCCAAGAGACCCAGTACTTC
TRBV15	TRBJ1-1	.	.	CATSTLRNTEAFF	TGTGCCACCAGCACCCTCCGGAACACTGAAGCTTTCTTT
TRBV29-1	TRBJ1-2	.	.	CSVGAGSNYGYTF	TGCAGCGTTGGGGCAGGGTCTAACTATGGCTACACCTTC